This TCR beta chain was observed in a study of blood T cell repertoires in COVID-19. Study overall: PBMCs, B-cell-depleted T cells, or T cells provided the cDNA or gDNA that made up the material.

Original analysis: Researchers report that nucleated cell counts were estimated from reference gene primer amplification. Some clones are missing from TCRdb's copy, which holds only in-frame ones; the method was immunoSEQ multiplex PCR. From that table come the V and J calls and clone size; the DNA was used to work out D and trimming. The table lists around 380,000 clones, 70% to 85% of them singletons. J gave up 8 bases and V 5 bases, and 6 bases lay outside the gene matches. The CDR3 runs 14 residues. Germline assignment: CDR1 SGHVS and CDR2 FQNEAQ. The specimen sequenced was peripheral blood. The V and J genes are TRBV7-8 and TRBJ1-4; TRBD1 matches 9 bases. This sequence originates from a human donor with acute or convalescent COVID-19. The donor label of this sample is uncertain. The CDR3 spells CASSTGQGREKLFF. The CDR3 DNA reads TGTGCCAGCAGCACAGGACAGGGGAGAGAAAAACTGTTTTTT.